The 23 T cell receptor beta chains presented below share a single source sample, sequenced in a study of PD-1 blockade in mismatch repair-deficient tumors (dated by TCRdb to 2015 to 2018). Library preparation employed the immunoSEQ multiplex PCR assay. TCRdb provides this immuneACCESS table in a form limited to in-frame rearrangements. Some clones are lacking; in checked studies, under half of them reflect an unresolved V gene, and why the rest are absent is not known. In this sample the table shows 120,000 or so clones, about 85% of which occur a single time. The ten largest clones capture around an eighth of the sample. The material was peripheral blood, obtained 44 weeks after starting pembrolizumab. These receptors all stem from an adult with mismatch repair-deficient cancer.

The CDR3 DNA sequence: TGTGCCAGTAGTATAGTCGAGACAGATACGCAGTATTTT. Translated, it gives CASSIVETDTQYF. This chain uses TRBV19 with TRBJ2-3; D gene unclear. The germline V gene encodes CDR1 LNHDA and CDR2 SQIVND (reference sequence). The CDR3 sequence is 13 residues long. The V end was cut by 1 base, the J end by 3 bases, with 5 bases between.

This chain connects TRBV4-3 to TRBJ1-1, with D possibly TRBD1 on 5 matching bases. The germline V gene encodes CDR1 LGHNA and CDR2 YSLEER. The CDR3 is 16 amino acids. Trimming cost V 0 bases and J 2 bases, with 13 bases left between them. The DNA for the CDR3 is TGCGCCAGCAGCCAAGATGGGGGACTGACCAACACTGAAGCTTTCTTT. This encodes CASSQDGGLTNTEAFF.

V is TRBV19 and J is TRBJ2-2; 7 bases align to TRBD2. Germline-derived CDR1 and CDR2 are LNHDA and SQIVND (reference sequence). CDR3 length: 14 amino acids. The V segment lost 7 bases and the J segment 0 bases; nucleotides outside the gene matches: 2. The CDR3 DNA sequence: TGTGCCAGTACTACTAGCGCGAACACCGGGGAGCTGTTTTTT. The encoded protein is CASTTSANTGELFF.

The CDR3 DNA reads as TGTGCCAGCAGCTTCCAGGGGTCAAGAGAGCAGTACTTC. Translating it yields CASSFQGSREQYF. The chain couples TRBV28 to TRBJ2-7, with a tentative D call TRBD1 (6 bases). Trimming stripped 6 bases from V and 7 bases from J, with 16 bases between. Germline-derived CDR1 and CDR2 are MDHEN and SYDVKM. The CDR3 totals 13 residues.

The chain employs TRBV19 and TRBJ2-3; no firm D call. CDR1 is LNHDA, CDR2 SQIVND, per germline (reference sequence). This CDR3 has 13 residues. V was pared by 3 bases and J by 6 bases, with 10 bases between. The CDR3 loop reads CASSIKGGDTQYF. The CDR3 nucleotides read TGTGCCAGTAGTATTAAGGGTGGGGATACGCAGTATTTT.

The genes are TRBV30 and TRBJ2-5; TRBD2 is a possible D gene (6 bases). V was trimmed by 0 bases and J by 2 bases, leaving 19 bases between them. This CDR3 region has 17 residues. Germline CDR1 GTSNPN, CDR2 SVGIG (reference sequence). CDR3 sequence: CAWSVRRIVSGQETQYF. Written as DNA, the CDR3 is TGTGCCTGGAGTGTACGGAGGATCGTTAGCGGACAAGAGACCCAGTACTTC.

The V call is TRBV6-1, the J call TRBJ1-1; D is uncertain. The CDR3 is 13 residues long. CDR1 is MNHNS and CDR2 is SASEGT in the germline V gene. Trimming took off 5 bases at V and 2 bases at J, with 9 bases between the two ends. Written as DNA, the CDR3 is TGTGCCAGCAGTTCCGTCTTAAACACTGAAGCTTTCTTT. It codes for CASSSVLNTEAFF.

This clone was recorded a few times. CDR3 sequence reads: CASSQEVGGTQPQHF. DNA for the CDR3: TGTGCCAGCAGCCAAGAGGTCGGGGGTACTCAGCCCCAGCATTTT. The gene calls are TRBV4-2 and TRBJ1-5; D perhaps matches TRBD1 (5 bases). V lost 0 bases and J 6 bases, leaving 12 bases between the germline ends. The CDR3 extends over 15 amino acids. The germline V gene encodes CDR1 LGHNA and CDR2 YNFKEQ.

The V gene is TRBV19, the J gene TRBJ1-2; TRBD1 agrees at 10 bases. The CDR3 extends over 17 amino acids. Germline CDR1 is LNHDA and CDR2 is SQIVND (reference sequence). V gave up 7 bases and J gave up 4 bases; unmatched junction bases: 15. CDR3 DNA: TGTGCCAGTACAATCAAGACAGGGGGCCTCGGGCGCTATGGCTACACCTTC. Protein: CASTIKTGGLGRYGYTF.

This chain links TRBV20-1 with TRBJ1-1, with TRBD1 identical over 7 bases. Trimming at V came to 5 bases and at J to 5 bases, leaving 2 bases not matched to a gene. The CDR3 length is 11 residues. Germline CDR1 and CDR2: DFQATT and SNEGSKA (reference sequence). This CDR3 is CSASGGTEAFF. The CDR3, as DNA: TGCAGTGCTTCAGGGGGAACTGAAGCTTTCTTT.

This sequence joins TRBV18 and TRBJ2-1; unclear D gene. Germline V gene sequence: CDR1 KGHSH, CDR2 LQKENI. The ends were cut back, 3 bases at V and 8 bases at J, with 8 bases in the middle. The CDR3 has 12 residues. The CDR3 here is CASSPNPDEQFF. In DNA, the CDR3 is TGTGCCAGCTCACCGAACCCGGATGAGCAGTTCTTC.

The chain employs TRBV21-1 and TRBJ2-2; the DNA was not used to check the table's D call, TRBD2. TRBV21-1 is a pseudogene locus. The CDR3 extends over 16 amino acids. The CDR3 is CASSKGAWTSIGELFF. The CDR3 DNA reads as TGTGCCAGCAGCAAAGGGGCATGGACTAGCATCGGGGAGCTGTTTTTT.

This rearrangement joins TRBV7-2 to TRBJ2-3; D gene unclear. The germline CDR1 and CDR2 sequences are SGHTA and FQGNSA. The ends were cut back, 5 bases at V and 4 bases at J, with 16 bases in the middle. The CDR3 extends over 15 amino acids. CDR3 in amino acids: CASSVDLVRSDTQYF. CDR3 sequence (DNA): TGTGCCAGCAGCGTCGATTTAGTCCGGTCAGATACGCAGTATTTT.

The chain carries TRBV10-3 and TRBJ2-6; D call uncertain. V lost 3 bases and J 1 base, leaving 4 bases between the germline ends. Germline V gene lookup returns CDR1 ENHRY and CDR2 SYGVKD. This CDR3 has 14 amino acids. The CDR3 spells CAISDGSGANVLTF. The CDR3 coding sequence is TGTGCCATCAGTGACGGGTCTGGGGCCAACGTCCTGACTTTC.

CDR3 coding DNA: TGCAGCGCTTGGGAGGGGAATGAAAAACTGTTTTTT. Residues: CSAWEGNEKLFF. The gene calls are TRBV29-1 and TRBJ1-4; D perhaps matches TRBD1 (5 bases). This CDR3 contains 12 residues. The ends were cut back, 7 bases at V and 5 bases at J, with 11 bases in the middle. The germline V gene has CDR1 SQVTM and CDR2 ANQGSEA.

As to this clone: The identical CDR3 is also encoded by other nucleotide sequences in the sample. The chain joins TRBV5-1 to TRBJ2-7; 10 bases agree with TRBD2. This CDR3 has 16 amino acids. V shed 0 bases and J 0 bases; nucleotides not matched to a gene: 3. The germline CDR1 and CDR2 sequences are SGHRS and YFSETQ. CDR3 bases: TGCGCCAGCAGCTTGGCCAGGACTAGCGGCTCCTACGAGCAGTACTTC. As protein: CASSLARTSGSYEQYF.

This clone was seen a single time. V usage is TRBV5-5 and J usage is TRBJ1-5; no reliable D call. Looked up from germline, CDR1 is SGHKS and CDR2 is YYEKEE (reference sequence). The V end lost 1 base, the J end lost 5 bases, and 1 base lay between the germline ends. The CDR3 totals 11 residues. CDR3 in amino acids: CASSLYQPQHF. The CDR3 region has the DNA TGTGCCAGCAGCTTGTATCAGCCCCAGCATTTT.

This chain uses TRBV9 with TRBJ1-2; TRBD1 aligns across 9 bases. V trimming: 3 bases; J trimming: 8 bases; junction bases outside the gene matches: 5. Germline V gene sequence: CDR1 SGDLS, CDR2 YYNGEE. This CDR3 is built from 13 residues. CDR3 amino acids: CASSGRTGDGYTF. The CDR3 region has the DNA TGTGCCAGCAGCGGAAGGACAGGGGACGGCTACACCTTC.

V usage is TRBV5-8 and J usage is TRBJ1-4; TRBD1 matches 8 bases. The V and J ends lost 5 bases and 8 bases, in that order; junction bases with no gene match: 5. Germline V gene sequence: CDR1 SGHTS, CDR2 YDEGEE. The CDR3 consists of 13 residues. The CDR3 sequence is CASRRTGPEKLFF. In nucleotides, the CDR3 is TGTGCCAGCAGGCGGACAGGGCCCGAAAAACTGTTTTTT.

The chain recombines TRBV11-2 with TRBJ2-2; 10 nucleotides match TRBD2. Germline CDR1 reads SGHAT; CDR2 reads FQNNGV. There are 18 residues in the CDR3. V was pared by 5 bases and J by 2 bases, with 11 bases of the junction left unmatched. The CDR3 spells CASSPGTSEAPNTGELFF. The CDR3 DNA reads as TGTGCCAGCAGCCCGGGGACTAGCGAAGCTCCTAACACCGGGGAGCTGTTTTTT.

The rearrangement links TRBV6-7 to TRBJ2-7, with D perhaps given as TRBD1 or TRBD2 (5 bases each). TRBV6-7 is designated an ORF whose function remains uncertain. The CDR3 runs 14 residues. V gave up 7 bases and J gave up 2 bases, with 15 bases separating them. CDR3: CASNVRDEPYEQYF. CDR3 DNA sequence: TGTGCCAGCAATGTACGGGACGAGCCCTACGAGCAGTACTTC.

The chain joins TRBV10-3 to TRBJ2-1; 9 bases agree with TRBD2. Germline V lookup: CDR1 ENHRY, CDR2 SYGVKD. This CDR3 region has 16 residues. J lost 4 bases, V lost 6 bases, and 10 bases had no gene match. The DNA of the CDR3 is TGTGCCATCAGGGAAAATAGCGGGAGAGATTACAATGAGCAGTTCTTC. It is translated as CAIRENSGRDYNEQFF.

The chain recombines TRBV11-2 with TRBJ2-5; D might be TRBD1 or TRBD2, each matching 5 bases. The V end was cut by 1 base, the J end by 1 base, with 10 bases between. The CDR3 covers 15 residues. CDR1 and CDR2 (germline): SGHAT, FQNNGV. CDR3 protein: CASSLGGATQETQYF. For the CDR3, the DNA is TGTGCCAGCAGCTTAGGAGGGGCTACCCAAGAGACCCAGTACTTC. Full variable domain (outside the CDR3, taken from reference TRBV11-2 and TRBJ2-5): EAGVAQSPRYKIIEKRQSVAFWCNPISGHATLYWYQQILGQGPKLLIQFQNNGVVDDSQLPKDRFSAERLKGVDSTLKIQPAKLEDSAVYLCASSLGGATQETQYFGPGTRLLVL.